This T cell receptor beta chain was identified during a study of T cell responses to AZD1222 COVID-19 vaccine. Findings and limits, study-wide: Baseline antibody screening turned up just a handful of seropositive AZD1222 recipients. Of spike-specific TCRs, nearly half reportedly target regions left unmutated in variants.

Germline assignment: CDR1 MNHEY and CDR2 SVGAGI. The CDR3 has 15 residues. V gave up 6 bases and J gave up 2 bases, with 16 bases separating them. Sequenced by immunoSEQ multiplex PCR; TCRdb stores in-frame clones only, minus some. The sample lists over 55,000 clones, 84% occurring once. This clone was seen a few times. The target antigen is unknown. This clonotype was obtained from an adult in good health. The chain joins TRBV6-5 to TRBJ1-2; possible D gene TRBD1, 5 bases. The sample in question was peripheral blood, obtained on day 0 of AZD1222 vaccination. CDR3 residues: CASSPPGRPNYGYTF. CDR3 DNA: TGTGCCAGCAGCCCCCCGGGACGGCCCAACTATGGCTACACCTTC.